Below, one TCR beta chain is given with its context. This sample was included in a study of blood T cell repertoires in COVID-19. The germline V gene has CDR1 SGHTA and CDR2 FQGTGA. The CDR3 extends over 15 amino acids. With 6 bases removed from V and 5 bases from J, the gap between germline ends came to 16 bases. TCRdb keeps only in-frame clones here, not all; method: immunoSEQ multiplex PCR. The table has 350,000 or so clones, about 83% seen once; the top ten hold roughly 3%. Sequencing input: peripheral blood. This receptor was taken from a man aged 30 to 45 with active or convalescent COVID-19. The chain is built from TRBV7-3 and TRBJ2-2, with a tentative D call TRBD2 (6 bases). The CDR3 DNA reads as TGTGCCAGCAGGCTTGTAGGCGGGGATACCGGGGAGCTGTTTTTT. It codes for CASRLVGGDTGELFF.